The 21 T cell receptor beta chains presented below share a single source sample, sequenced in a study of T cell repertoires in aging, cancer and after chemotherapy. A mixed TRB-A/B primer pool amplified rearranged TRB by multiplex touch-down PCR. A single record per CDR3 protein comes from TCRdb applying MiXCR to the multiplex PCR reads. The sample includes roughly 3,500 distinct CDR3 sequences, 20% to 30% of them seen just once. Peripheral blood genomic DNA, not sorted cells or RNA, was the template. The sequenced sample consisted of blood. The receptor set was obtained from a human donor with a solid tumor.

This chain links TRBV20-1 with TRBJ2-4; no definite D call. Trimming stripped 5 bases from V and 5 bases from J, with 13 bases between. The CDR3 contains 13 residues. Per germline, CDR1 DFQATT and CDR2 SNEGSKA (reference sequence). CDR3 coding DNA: TGCAGTGCTCCAATAACAGTGGAAAACATTCAGTACTTC. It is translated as CSAPITVENIQYF.

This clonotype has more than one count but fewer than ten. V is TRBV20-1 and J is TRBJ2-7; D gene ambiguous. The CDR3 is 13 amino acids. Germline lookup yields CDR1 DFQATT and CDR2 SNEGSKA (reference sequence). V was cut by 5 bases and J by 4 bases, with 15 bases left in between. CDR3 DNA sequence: TGCAGTGCTCACTCACAGCCCTTATACGAGCAGTACTTC. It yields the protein CSAHSQPLYEQYF.

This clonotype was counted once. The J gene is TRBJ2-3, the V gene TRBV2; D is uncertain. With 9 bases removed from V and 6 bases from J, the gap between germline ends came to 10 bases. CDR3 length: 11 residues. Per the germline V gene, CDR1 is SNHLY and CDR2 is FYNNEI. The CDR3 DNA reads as TGTGCCAGTTCAACTGGGGATACGCAGTATTTT. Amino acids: CASSTGDTQYF.

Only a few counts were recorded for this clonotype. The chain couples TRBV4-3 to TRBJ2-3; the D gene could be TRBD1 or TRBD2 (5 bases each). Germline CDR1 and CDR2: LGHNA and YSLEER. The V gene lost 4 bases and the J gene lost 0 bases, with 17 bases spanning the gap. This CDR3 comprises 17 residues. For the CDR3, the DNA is TGCGCCAGCAGCCTGACTGGGACGGCGTCTAGCACAGATACGCAGTATTTT. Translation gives CASSLTGTASSTDTQYF.

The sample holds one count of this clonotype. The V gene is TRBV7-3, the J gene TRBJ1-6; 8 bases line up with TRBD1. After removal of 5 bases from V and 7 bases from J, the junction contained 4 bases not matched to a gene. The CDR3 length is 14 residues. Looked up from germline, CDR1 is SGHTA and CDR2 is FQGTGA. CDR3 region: CASSPQGANSPLHF. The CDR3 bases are TGTGCCAGCAGCCCCCAGGGGGCGAATTCACCCCTCCACTTT.

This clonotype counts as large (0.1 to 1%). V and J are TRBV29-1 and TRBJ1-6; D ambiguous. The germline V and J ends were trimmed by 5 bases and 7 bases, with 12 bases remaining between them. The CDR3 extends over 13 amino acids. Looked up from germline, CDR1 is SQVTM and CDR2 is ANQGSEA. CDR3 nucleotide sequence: TGCAGCGTTAAGGGCCAGGAGAATTCACCCCTCCACTTT. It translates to CSVKGQENSPLHF. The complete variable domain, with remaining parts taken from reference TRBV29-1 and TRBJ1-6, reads SAVISQKPSRDICQRGTSLTIQCQVDSQVTMMFWYRQQPGQSLTLIATANQGSEATYESGFVIDKFPISRPNLTFSTLTVSNMSPEDSSIYLCSVKGQENSPLHFGNGTRLTVT.

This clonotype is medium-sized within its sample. CDR3 DNA: TGTGCCAGCAGCCTAGACAGCGGGGCCCAGTATTTT. The encoded protein is CASSLDSGAQYF. The V call is TRBV12-3 or TRBV12-4, the J call TRBJ2-3; TRBD2 aligns across 7 bases. CDR3 length equals 12 residues. Losses at the gene ends were 6 bases for V and 12 bases for J; bases not matched to a gene: 9.

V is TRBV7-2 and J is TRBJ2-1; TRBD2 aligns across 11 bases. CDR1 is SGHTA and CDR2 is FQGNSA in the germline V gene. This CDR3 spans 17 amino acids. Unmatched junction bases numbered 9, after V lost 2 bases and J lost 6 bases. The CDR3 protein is CASSLPPTSGGFNEQFF. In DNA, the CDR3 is TGTGCCAGCAGCTTACCCCCTACTAGCGGGGGTTTCAATGAGCAGTTCTTC.

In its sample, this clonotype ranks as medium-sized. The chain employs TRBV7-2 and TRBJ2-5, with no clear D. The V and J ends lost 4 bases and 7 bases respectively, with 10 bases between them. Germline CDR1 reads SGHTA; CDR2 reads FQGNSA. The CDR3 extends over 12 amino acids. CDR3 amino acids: CASSSTLGTQYF. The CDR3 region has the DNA TGTGCCAGCAGCTCGACATTGGGGACCCAGTACTTC.

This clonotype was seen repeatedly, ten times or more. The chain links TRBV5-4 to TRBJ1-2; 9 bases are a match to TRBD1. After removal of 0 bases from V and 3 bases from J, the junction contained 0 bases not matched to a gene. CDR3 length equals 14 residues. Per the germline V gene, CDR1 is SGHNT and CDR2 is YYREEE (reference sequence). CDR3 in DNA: TGTGCCAGCAGCTTGGGGGACAGGGACTATGGCTACACCTTC. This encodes CASSLGDRDYGYTF.

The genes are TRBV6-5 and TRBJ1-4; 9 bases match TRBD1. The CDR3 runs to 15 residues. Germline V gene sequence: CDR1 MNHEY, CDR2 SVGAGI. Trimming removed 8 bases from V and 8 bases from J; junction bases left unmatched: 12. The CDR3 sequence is CASWAGTGSREKLFF. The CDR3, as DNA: TGTGCCAGCTGGGCCGGGACAGGGTCGCGGGAAAAACTGTTTTTT.

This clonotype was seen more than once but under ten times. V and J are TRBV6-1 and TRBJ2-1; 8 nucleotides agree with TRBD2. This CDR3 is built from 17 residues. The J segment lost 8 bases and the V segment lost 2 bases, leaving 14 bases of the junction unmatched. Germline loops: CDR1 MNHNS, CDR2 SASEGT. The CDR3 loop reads CASSENLPGLGDDEQFF. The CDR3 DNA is TGTGCCAGCAGTGAAAACCTTCCGGGACTAGGGGATGATGAGCAGTTCTTC.

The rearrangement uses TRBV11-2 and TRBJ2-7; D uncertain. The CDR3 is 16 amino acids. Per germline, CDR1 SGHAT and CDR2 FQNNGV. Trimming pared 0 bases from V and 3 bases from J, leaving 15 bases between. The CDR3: CASSLDLGDSDYEQYF. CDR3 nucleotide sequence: TGTGCCAGCAGCTTAGATTTAGGCGATTCAGACTACGAGCAGTACTTC.

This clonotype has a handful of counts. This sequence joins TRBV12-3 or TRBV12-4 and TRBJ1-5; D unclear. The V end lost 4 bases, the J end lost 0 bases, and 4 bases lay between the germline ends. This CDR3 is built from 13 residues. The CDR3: CASSSNSNQPQHF. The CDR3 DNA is TGTGCCAGCAGTTCTAATAGCAATCAGCCCCAGCATTTT.

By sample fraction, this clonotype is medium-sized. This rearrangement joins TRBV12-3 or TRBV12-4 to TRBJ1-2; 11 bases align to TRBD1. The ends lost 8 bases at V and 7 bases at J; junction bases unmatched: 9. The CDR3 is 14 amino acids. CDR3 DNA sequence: TGTGCCAGCTCCCGGGACAGGGGGAAGAGTGGCTACACCTTC. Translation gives CASSRDRGKSGYTF.

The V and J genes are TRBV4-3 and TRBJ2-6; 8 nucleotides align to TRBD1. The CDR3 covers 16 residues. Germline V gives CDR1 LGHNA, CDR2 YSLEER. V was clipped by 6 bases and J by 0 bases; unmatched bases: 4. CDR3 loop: CASSRDRPSGANVLTF. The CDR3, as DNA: TGCGCCAGCAGTCGGGACAGGCCCTCTGGGGCCAACGTCCTGACTTTC.

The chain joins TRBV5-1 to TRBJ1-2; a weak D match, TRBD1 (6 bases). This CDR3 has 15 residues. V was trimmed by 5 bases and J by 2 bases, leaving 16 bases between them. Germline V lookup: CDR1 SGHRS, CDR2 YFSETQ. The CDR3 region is CASRRSDSQNYGYTF. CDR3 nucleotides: TGCGCCAGCAGAAGATCGGACAGCCAAAACTATGGCTACACCTTC.

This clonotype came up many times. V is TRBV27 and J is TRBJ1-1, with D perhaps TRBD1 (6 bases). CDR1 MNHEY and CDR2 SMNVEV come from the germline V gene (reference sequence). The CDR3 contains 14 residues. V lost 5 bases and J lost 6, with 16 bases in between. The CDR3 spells CASSDFRGAAEAFF. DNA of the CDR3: TGTGCCAGCAGTGACTTTAGGGGGGCCGCTGAAGCTTTCTTT.

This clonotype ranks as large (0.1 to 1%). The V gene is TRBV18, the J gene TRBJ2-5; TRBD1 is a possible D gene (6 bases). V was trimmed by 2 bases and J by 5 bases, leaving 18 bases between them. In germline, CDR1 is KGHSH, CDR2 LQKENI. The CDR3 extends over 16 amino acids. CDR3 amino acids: CASSPITGQNGETQYF. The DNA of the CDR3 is TGTGCCAGCTCACCAATTACCGGACAGAATGGGGAGACCCAGTACTTC. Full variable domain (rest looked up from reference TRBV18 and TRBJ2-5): NAGVMQNPRHLVRRRGQEARLRCSPMKGHSHVYWYRQLPEEGLKFMVYLQKENIIDESGMPKERFSAEFPKEGPSILRIQQVVRGDSAAYFCASSPITGQNGETQYFGPGTRLLVL.

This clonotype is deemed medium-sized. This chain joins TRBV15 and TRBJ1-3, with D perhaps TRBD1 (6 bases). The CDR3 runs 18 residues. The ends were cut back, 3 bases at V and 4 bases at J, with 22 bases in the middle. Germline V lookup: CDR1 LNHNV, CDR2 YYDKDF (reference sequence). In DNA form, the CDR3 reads TGTGCCACCAGCAGCCGAAACGTGGACAGTTTTTGGGGAAACACCATATATTTT. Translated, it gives CATSSRNVDSFWGNTIYF.

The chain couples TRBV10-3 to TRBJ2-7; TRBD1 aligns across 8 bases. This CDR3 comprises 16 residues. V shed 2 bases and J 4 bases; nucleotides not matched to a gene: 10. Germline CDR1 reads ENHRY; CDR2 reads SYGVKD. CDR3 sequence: CAISEAPGGGRYEQYF. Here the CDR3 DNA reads TGTGCCATCAGTGAGGCCCCAGGGGGCGGCCGATACGAGCAGTACTTC.